The 19 T cell receptor beta chains presented below share a single source sample, sequenced in a study of early stage breast cancer tumors. Data came from immunoSEQ multiplex PCR; TCRdb stores just in-frame clones and leaves some out. The data hold about 72,000 clones, with 70% to 85% observed a single time. The sequencing sample was made of blood. These receptors came from a person between 55 and 70 years old with breast cancer.

The chain uses TRBV5-4 and TRBJ2-5; tentative D call: TRBD2 (6 bases). The CDR3 has 14 amino acids. Germline lookup yields CDR1 SGHNT and CDR2 YYREEE (reference sequence). The V gene lost 1 base and the J gene lost 4 bases, with 11 bases spanning the gap. The CDR3 reads CASSLTGDRETQYF. The CDR3, as DNA: TGTGCCAGCAGCTTGACGGGAGATAGAGAGACCCAGTACTTC.

The chain links TRBV7-9 to TRBJ2-7, with D perhaps TRBD1 or TRBD2 (5 bases each). This CDR3 is built from 16 residues. Germline loops: CDR1 SEHNR, CDR2 FQNEAQ (reference sequence). V dropped 5 bases and J dropped 0 bases, with 17 bases sitting between them. DNA of the CDR3: TGTGCCAGCAGCGAGCCGGCCGGGACGGCCTCCTACGAGCAGTACTTC. It yields the protein CASSEPAGTASYEQYF.

The chain couples TRBV2 to TRBJ1-5, with D possibly matching TRBD1 (5 bases). V lost 4 bases and J lost 2, with 12 bases in between. The CDR3 loop spans 15 amino acids. Germline V CDR1 and CDR2: SNHLY, FYNNEI. This CDR3 reads CASSAGPGGNQPQHF. The CDR3 DNA sequence: TGTGCCAGCAGTGCGGGGCCCGGCGGCAATCAGCCCCAGCATTTT. Drawing the rest from reference TRBV2 and TRBJ1-5, the complete variable domain is EPEVTQTPSHQVTQMGQEVILRCVPISNHLYFYWYRQILGQKVEFLVSFYNNEISEKSEIFDDQFSVERPDGSNFTLKIRSTKLEDSAMYFCASSAGPGGNQPQHFGDGTRLSIL.

The rearrangement joins TRBV6-5 to TRBJ1-2, with TRBD1 as a possible D gene (5 bases). Germline CDR1 and CDR2: MNHEY and SVGAGI. The CDR3 runs to 15 residues. V lost 7 bases, J lost 6 bases, and 21 bases lay in between. This CDR3 reads CASTSPSRGFDGYTF. The CDR3 DNA sequence: TGTGCCAGCACTTCTCCCTCAAGGGGCTTCGATGGCTACACCTTC.

The V gene is TRBV7-3, the J gene TRBJ2-3, with D perhaps matching TRBD1 or TRBD2 (5 bases each). The CDR3 consists of 15 residues. Germline V CDR1 and CDR2: SGHTA, FQGTGA. The V end lost 5 bases, the J end lost 6 bases, and 18 bases lay between the germline ends. CDR3 nucleotide sequence: TGTGCCAGCAGCCCGGGGCTAGTTCCCCGCGATACGCAGTATTTT. The encoded protein is CASSPGLVPRDTQYF.

This sequence joins TRBV7-3 and TRBJ1-1; the D gene is possibly TRBD1 (6 bases). V was trimmed by 4 bases and J by 4 bases, leaving 10 bases between them. The CDR3 covers 13 residues. The germline V gene encodes CDR1 SGHTA and CDR2 FQGTGA. The CDR3 loop is CASSSQGGTEAFF. For the CDR3, the DNA is TGTGCCAGCAGCTCACAGGGCGGCACTGAAGCTTTCTTT.

The table lists this clone with many counts. V gene TRBV9 combines with J gene TRBJ2-2; 9 bases agree with TRBD1. V lost 0 bases and J lost 5; bases outside the gene matches: 2. Germline CDR1 is SGDLS and CDR2 is YYNGEE. The CDR3 contains 15 residues. CDR3 nucleotide sequence: TGTGCCAGCAGCGTAGACGGACAGGGGACCGGGGAGCTGTTTTTT. It specifies CASSVDGQGTGELFF.

The V and J genes are TRBV5-1 and TRBJ2-5; D perhaps matches TRBD1 (6 bases). The CDR3 contains 14 residues. Germline V gives CDR1 SGHRS, CDR2 YFSETQ. The V gene lost 4 bases and the J gene lost 2 bases, with 12 bases spanning the gap. The CDR3: CASSRQVGQETQYF. The CDR3, as DNA: TGCGCCAGCAGCCGACAGGTGGGTCAAGAGACCCAGTACTTC. Based on the CDR3 plus reference TRBV5-1 and TRBJ2-5, the full variable domain is KAGVTQTPRYLIKTRGQQVTLSCSPISGHRSVSWYQQTPGQGLQFLFEYFSETQRNKGNFPGRFSGRQFSNSRSEMNVSTLELGDSALYLCASSRQVGQETQYFGPGTRLLVL.

The V and J genes are TRBV5-5 and TRBJ2-6; a weak D match, TRBD1 (6 bases). The V end was cut by 4 bases, the J end by 4 bases, with 21 bases between. Per the germline V gene, CDR1 is SGHKS and CDR2 is YYEKEE (reference sequence). This CDR3 comprises 18 residues. CDR3 residues: CASSLSLPGVGGANVLTF. CDR3 nucleotide sequence: TGTGCCAGCAGCCTTTCGCTTCCAGGGGTGGGAGGGGCCAACGTCCTGACTTTC.

The CDR3 DNA sequence: TGTGCCAGCAGTGACCTTGGGTCCCACACAGATACGCAGTATTTT. Amino acid sequence: CASSDLGSHTDTQYF. This sequence joins TRBV6-1 and TRBJ2-3; unclear D gene. The CDR3 contains 15 residues. In germline, CDR1 is MNHNS, CDR2 SASEGT. V gave up 3 bases and J gave up 2 bases, with 12 bases separating them.

This chain connects TRBV27 to TRBJ1-5; D possibly corresponds to TRBD1 (5 bases). V lost 8 bases and J 5 bases, leaving 19 bases between the germline ends. Germline-derived CDR1 and CDR2 are MNHEY and SMNVEV (reference sequence). CDR3 size: 15 residues. The CDR3 sequence: CASQSGGRVDQPQHF. CDR3 nucleotide sequence: TGTGCCAGCCAAAGCGGGGGACGGGTGGATCAGCCCCAGCATTTT.

J is TRBJ1-2 and V is TRBV5-6; D remains unclear. Looked up from germline, CDR1 is SGHDT and CDR2 is YYEEEE. The CDR3 extends over 12 amino acids. V lost 1 base and J 1 base, leaving 2 bases between the germline ends. Written as DNA, the CDR3 is TGTGCCAGCAGCTTGTATAACTATGGCTACACCTTC. Its translation: CASSLYNYGYTF.

V is TRBV9 and J is TRBJ2-5, with D perhaps TRBD1 or TRBD2 (5 bases each). The germline V gene encodes CDR1 SGDLS and CDR2 YYNGEE. The length of the CDR3 is 14 residues. V was cut by 4 bases and J by 7 bases, with 17 bases left in between. The CDR3 protein is CASSPRGAVGTQYF. Here the CDR3 DNA reads TGTGCCAGCAGCCCCCGAGGGGCCGTGGGGACCCAGTACTTC.

A few counts support this clone. Sequence at one end of the junction differs from germline and may be a read error. The chain uses TRBV7-7 and TRBJ2-3; tentatively, D is TRBD1 (5 bases). CDR3 length equals 13 residues. Germline CDR1 and CDR2: SSHAT and FNYEAQ (reference sequence). The CDR3 nucleotides are TGTGCTAGCAGTTTACCAGGGCAAGATACGCAGTATTTT. Translated, it gives CASSLPGQDTQYF.

This chain's CDR3 is CSVDFVGGLSDTQYF. The CDR3 DNA is TGCAGCGTTGATTTTGTTGGGGGGCTTTCAGATACGCAGTATTTT. The rearrangement links TRBV29-1 to TRBJ2-3; D may match TRBD1 or TRBD2 (6 bases each). Germline CDR1 and CDR2: SQVTM and ANQGSEA. The CDR3 is made up of 15 amino acids. The V gene lost 3 bases and the J gene lost 4 bases, with 17 bases spanning the gap.

The rearrangement joins TRBV6-6 to TRBJ1-1, with a weak D call TRBD1 (5 bases). The germline V gene has CDR1 MNHNY and CDR2 SVGAGI (reference sequence). Trimming left V 4 bases short and J 14 bases short, with 14 bases between. The length of the CDR3 is 11 residues. CDR3 protein: CASSSRDLAFF. DNA for the CDR3: TGTGCCAGCAGTTCTAGGGACTTGGCGTTCTTT.

The rearrangement uses TRBV7-9 and TRBJ1-5; D gene uncertain. The CDR3 length is 12 residues. With 2 bases removed from V and 6 bases from J, the gap between germline ends came to 5 bases. Germline CDR1 SEHNR, CDR2 FQNEAQ (reference sequence). The CDR3 DNA is TGTGCCAGCAGCTTACGAGGTCAGCCCCAGCATTTT. It yields the protein CASSLRGQPQHF.

The chain carries TRBV5-1 and TRBJ1-5; D unresolved. CDR3 length: 13 residues. CDR1 is SGHRS and CDR2 is YFSETQ in the germline V gene. Trimming removed 5 bases at V and 3 bases at J, with 9 bases between. The CDR3: CASRQSDNQPQHF. The CDR3 region has the DNA TGCGCCAGCAGACAAAGCGACAATCAGCCCCAGCATTTT. The variable domain in full, completed from reference TRBV5-1 and TRBJ1-5, reads KAGVTQTPRYLIKTRGQQVTLSCSPISGHRSVSWYQQTPGQGLQFLFEYFSETQRNKGNFPGRFSGRQFSNSRSEMNVSTLELGDSALYLCASRQSDNQPQHFGDGTRLSIL.

About this clone: Sequence at one end of the junction differs from germline and may be a read error. The chain has TRBV15 and TRBJ1-2, with 7 bases that match TRBD1. Germline V gives CDR1 LNHNV, CDR2 YYDKDF (reference sequence). CDR3 size: 14 residues. CDR3 in DNA: TGTGCCACCAGCAGAGATCGGGGGATAGAGGGACAGATCTTC. Residues: CATSRDRGIEGQIF.